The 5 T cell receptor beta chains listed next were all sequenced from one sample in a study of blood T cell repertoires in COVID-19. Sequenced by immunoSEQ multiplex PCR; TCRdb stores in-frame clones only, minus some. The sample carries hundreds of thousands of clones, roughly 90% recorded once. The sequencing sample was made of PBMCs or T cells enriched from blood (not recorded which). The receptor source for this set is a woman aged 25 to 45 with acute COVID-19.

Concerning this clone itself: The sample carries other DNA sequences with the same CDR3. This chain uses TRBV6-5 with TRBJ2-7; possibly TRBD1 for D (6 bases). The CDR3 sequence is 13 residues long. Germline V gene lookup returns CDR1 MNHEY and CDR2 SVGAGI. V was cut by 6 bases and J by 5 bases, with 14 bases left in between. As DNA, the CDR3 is TGTGCCAGCAGGGCAGGGGTAGAGGACGAGCAGTACTTC. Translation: CASRAGVEDEQYF.

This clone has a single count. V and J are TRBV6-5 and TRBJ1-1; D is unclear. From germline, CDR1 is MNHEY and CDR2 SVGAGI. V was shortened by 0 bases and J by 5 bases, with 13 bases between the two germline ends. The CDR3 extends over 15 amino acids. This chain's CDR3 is CASSYSPGRETEAFF. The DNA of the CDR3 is TGTGCCAGCAGTTACTCTCCGGGTCGTGAGACTGAAGCTTTCTTT.

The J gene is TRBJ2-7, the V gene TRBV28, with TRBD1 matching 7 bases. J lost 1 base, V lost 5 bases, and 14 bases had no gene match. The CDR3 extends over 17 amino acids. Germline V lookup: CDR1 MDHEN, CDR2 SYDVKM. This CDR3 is CASSLPRGTENSYEQYF. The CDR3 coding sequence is TGTGCCAGCAGTCTACCAAGGGGGACAGAAAATTCCTACGAGCAGTACTTC.

The CDR3 loop is CASSTKLAGAADTQYF. The CDR3 coding sequence is TGTGCCAGCAGCACCAAACTAGCGGGGGCGGCAGATACGCAGTATTTT. The chain uses TRBV7-2 and TRBJ2-3; TRBD2 matches at 11 bases. Germline CDR1 reads SGHTA; CDR2 reads FQGNSA. Trimming removed 5 bases from V and 4 bases from J; junction bases left unmatched: 8. This CDR3 is built from 16 residues.

The CDR3 spells CASSLGHQGNTIYF. The CDR3 nucleotides read TGTGCCAGCAGCCTTGGACATCAGGGAAACACCATATATTTT. V gene TRBV3-1 (or the pseudogene TRBV3-2) combines with J gene TRBJ1-3, with a tentative D call TRBD1 (5 bases). V dropped 4 bases and J dropped 4 bases, with 11 bases sitting between them. Germline V gene data show CDR1 as LGHDT and CDR2 as YNNKEL (reference sequence). The CDR3 has 14 residues.